Listed below are T cell receptor beta chains from one sample, sequenced in a study of shared clonotypes between healthy human individuals. Sequenced by immunoSEQ multiplex PCR; TCRdb stores in-frame clones only, minus some. The table records about 650,000 clones, roughly 96% of them present only once. The sample was naive CD8+ T cells sorted from blood. Receptors originate from a woman aged 30 to 39 in good health. The CDR3 runs from the conserved cysteine through the conserved F or W. The D gene is left open where the match is weak. Not every row has a clone size; where given, it reads once, few, many or a size class.

D	V	size	J	length	DNA	CDR3
TRBD1	TRBV15	NA	TRBJ2-1	17	TGTGCCACCAGCAGAGATCGGAGGGGACAGGGGCGAAATGAGCAGTTCTTC	CATSRDRRGQGRNEQFF
NA	TRBV2	NA	TRBJ2-6	16	TGTGCCAGCAGTGAAGTCTCGAGCTCTGGGGCCAACGTCCTGACTTTC	CASSEVSSSGANVLTF
TRBD2	TRBV28	NA	TRBJ2-7	15	TGTGCCAGCAGTTCAAGGACTAGCGGGGCCTACGAGCAGTACTTC	CASSSRTSGAYEQYF
NA	TRBV5-1	NA	TRBJ2-7	13	TGCGCCAGCAGCTTTGGAGCCTCCTACGAGCAGTACTTC	CASSFGASYEQYF
NA	TRBV7-9	NA	TRBJ2-7	14	TGTGCCAGCAGCTTACCTAGTCACCCCTACGAGCAGTACTTC	CASSLPSHPYEQYF
NA	TRBV6-1	NA	TRBJ1-1	13	TGTGCCAGCAGTGAAAGACTGGCCCCTGAAGCTTTCTTT	CASSERLAPEAFF
NA	TRBV27	NA	TRBJ2-7	15	TGTGCCAGCAGTTTATACTCAGGTCTCTCCTACGAGCAGTACTTC	CASSLYSGLSYEQYF
TRBD2	TRBV27	NA	TRBJ2-1	16	TGTGCCAGCAGTGCCCAGACTAGCGGAGACTACAATGAGCAGTTCTTC	CASSAQTSGDYNEQFF
TRBD2	TRBV4-1	NA	TRBJ2-3	17	TGCGCCAGCAGCCACCATCAAGAACTAGCGGGACAAGATACGCAGTATTTT	CASSHHQELAGQDTQYF
NA	TRBV27	NA	TRBJ1-1	15	TGTGCCAGCAGCCCGTTTGGGGGCGGGGACACTGAAGCTTTCTTT	CASSPFGGGDTEAFF
NA	TRBV27	NA	TRBJ1-2	12	TGTGCCGCCCCCGGGACCGACTATGGCTACACCTTC	CAAPGTDYGYTF
NA	TRBV11-3	NA	TRBJ1-2	15	TGTGCCAGCAGCTTATTCCCCCAACAGGGCTGGGGCTACACCTTC	CASSLFPQQGWGYTF
TRBD1	TRBV27	NA	TRBJ2-2	16	TGTGCCAGCAGTTCCGACAGGGCGTCGAACACCGGGGAGCTGTTTTTT	CASSSDRASNTGELFF
NA	TRBV6-5	NA	TRBJ2-7	13	TGTGCCAGTGGGGGGGGGCCGACCTACGAGCAGTACTTC	CASGGGPTYEQYF
NA	TRBV30	NA	TRBJ2-7	12	TGTGCCGGATGGGGTAGTTTGGACGAGCAGTACTTC	CAGWGSLDEQYF
TRBD2	TRBV7-9	NA	TRBJ2-1	18	TGTGCCAGCAGCCCGCGGGCTAGCGGGAGGGCGATCTACAATGAGCAGTTCTTC	CASSPRASGRAIYNEQFF
TRBD2	TRBV10-2	NA	TRBJ2-1	19	TGCGCCAGCAGTGAGGCCCCTGGTCCCGCTAGCGGGAGGGCGGATGAGCAGTTCTTC	CASSEAPGPASGRADEQFF
NA	TRBV30	NA	TRBJ2-7	12	TGTGCCTGGAGTGAGGGGGGCTACGAGCAGTACTTC	CAWSEGGYEQYF
NA	TRBV2	NA	TRBJ2-7	10	TGTGCCAGCACCCTATACGAGCAGTACTTC	CASTLYEQYF
NA	TRBV4-2	few	TRBJ2-7	12	TGTGCCAGCAGCCAAGACGGAAACGAGCAGTACTTC	CASSQDGNEQYF
NA	TRBV4-1	NA	TRBJ2-3	15	TGCGCCAGCAGCCCCCGGGGGACGGTCGCAGATACGCAGTATTTT	CASSPRGTVADTQYF
NA	TRBV14	NA	TRBJ2-3	16	TGTGCCAGCAGCCAAGAACCCACTCGGTTCACAGATACGCAGTATTTT	CASSQEPTRFTDTQYF
NA	TRBV28	NA	TRBJ1-5	14	TGTGCCAGCAGTACCGGGGGTTCAGGCCAGCCCCAGCATTTT	CASSTGGSGQPQHF
NA	TRBV30	NA	TRBJ1-1	13	TGTGCCTGCCTCCCTGGGGGCTGGACTGAAGCTTTCTTT	CACLPGGWTEAFF
NA	TRBV14	NA	TRBJ2-3	13	TGTGCCAGCAGCCAAGTACGCGGGATGCTTCCGGATTTT	CASSQVRGMLPDF
TRBD1	TRBV11-2	NA	TRBJ1-6	15	TGTGCCAGCAGCTCCCAGGGGGCAGAGAATTCACCCCTCCACTTT	CASSSQGAENSPLHF
NA	TRBV7-7	NA	TRBJ1-1	16	TGTGCCAGCAGCACTACAGGGATAATCGAGGACACTGAAGCTTTCTTT	CASSTTGIIEDTEAFF
NA	TRBV9	once	TRBJ2-1	12	TGTGCCAGCAGCGTGGGCTACAATGAGCAGTTCTTC	CASSVGYNEQFF
NA	TRBV9	NA	TRBJ1-3	14	TGTGCCAGCAGCCCCAACCCGGGTGGAAACACCATATATTTT	CASSPNPGGNTIYF
TRBD2	TRBV28	NA	TRBJ2-5	19	TGTGCCAGCAGTTTTCCCGGACTAGCGGGAGGGCCTCGGCAAGAGACCCAGTACTTC	CASSFPGLAGGPRQETQYF
NA	TRBV9	NA	TRBJ2-2	15	TGTGCCAGCAGCGTAGCCGATCGGAACACCGGGGAGCTGTTTTTT	CASSVADRNTGELFF